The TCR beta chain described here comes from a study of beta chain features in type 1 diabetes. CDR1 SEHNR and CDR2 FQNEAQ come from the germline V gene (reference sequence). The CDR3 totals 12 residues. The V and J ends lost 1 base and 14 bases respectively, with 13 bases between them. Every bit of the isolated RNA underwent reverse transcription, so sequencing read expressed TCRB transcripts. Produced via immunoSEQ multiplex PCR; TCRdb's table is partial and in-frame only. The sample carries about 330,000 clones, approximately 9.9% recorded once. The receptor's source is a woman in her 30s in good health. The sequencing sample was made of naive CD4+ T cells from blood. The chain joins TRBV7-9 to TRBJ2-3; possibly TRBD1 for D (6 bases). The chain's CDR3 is CASSLETARGYF. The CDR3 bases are TGTGCCAGCAGCTTAGAAACAGCCAGGGGGTATTTT.